These 22 T cell receptor beta chains came from one sample sequenced in a study of shared T cell receptors in the human thymus. Data came from immunoSEQ multiplex PCR; TCRdb stores just in-frame clones and leaves some out. The sample contains 700,000 or so clones, approximately 85% of which appear only once. This sample also appeared in a second study, on human thymus T cells.

The sample consisted of thymocytes. The receptors were gathered from a girl under three years old with a congenital heart defect.

This clone occurred a few times. The chain joins TRBV25-1 to TRBJ2-6; D not certain. V lost 4 bases, J lost 0 bases, and 10 bases lay in between. Per the germline V gene, CDR1 is MGHDK and CDR2 is SYGVNS. CDR3 size: 16 residues. The CDR3 is CASSGLGHSGANVLTF. Here the CDR3 DNA reads TGTGCCAGCAGTGGGTTGGGCCACTCTGGGGCCAACGTCCTGACTTTC. The complete variable domain, with remaining parts taken from reference TRBV25-1 and TRBJ2-6, reads EADIYQTPRYLVIGTGKKITLECSQTMGHDKMYWYQQDPGMELHLIHYSYGVNSTEKGDLSSESTVSRIRTEHFPLTLESARPSHTSQYLCASSGLGHSGANVLTFGAGSRLTVL.

This clone was found a few times. The chain combines TRBV4-3 with TRBJ1-1; D is possibly TRBD1 (6 bases). Germline V gives CDR1 LGHNA, CDR2 YSLEER. The V end lost 4 bases, the J end lost 0 bases, and 15 bases lay between the germline ends. The length of the CDR3 is 16 residues. CDR3 coding DNA: TGCGCCAGCAGCCGGGGGGGGGCCTCCATGAACACTGAAGCTTTCTTT. Protein sequence: CASSRGGASMNTEAFF.

In the case of this clone: An end of the junction differs from the germline gene, which may be a read error. The rearrangement links TRBV11-2 to TRBJ1-2; no definite D call. Germline assignment: CDR1 SGHAT and CDR2 FQNNGV. The CDR3 has 13 residues. CDR3 sequence reads: CASSVDLLYGYTF. The CDR3 nucleotides read TGTGCCAGCAGCGTAGATCTACTCTATGGCTACACCTTC.

This chain connects TRBV7-9 to TRBJ1-1, with 7 bases fitting TRBD1. Germline lookup yields CDR1 SEHNR and CDR2 FQNEAQ (reference sequence). CDR3 length: 17 amino acids. The J segment lost 3 bases and the V segment lost 3 bases, leaving 13 bases of the junction unmatched. CDR3 in DNA: TGTGCCAGCAGCTTGAGGGAGAGGGGGCGCATCGACACTGAAGCTTTCTTT. It specifies CASSLRERGRIDTEAFF.

The chain recombines TRBV28 with TRBJ2-5; D is perhaps TRBD2 (6 bases). Trimming shortened V by 5 bases and J by 2 bases, and 12 bases separated the two germline ends. The CDR3 has 14 amino acids. In germline, CDR1 is MDHEN, CDR2 SYDVKM. The CDR3 sequence: CASSKPGSQETQYF. Written as DNA, the CDR3 is TGTGCCAGCAGTAAACCCGGGAGTCAAGAGACCCAGTACTTC.

The chain employs TRBV10-3 and TRBJ2-3, with 9 bases identical to TRBD2. The V gene end was trimmed by 7 bases and the J gene end by 4 bases; junction bases not matched to a gene: 6. The CDR3 runs to 14 residues. Germline V lookup: CDR1 ENHRY, CDR2 SYGVKD. The CDR3 loop is CAINAGGPSDTQYF. DNA for the CDR3: TGTGCCATCAATGCGGGGGGGCCATCAGATACGCAGTATTTT.

This chain links TRBV4-2 with TRBJ1-4, with 8 bases that match TRBD1. V was pared by 0 bases and J by 3 bases, with 6 bases of the junction left unmatched. Germline V gene data show CDR1 as LGHNA and CDR2 as YNFKEQ. The CDR3 totals 17 residues. The CDR3 is CASSQEEGTGANEKLFF. The DNA for the CDR3 is TGTGCCAGCAGCCAAGAGGAGGGGACAGGAGCTAATGAAAAACTGTTTTTT.

J is TRBJ1-2 and V is TRBV4-1; D possibly corresponds to TRBD1 (5 bases). This CDR3 region has 13 residues. Germline V CDR1 and CDR2: MGHRA, YSYEKL. V was trimmed by 0 bases and J by 9 bases, leaving 11 bases between them. Here the CDR3 DNA reads TGCGCCAGCAGCCAAGAAGTTTCGGACAGCTACACCTTC. Its translation is CASSQEVSDSYTF.

This clone was seen once. This chain uses TRBV7-2 with TRBJ2-7; D is unclear. The CDR3 is 17 residues long. V was cut by 5 bases and J by 3 bases, with 23 bases left in between. CDR1 and CDR2 (germline): SGHTA, FQGNSA. The CDR3 region is CASSRLPSRPAFYEQYF. The CDR3 nucleotides are TGTGCCAGCAGCCGCTTACCTTCCAGGCCTGCCTTCTACGAGCAGTACTTC.

The chain employs TRBV28 and TRBJ2-7; TRBD1 aligns across 10 bases. The CDR3 extends over 13 amino acids. The J segment lost 5 bases and the V segment lost 6 bases, leaving 4 bases of the junction unmatched. Per germline, CDR1 MDHEN and CDR2 SYDVKM. The CDR3 spells CASSRDRGHEQYF. CDR3 bases: TGTGCCAGCAGCCGGGACAGGGGCCACGAGCAGTACTTC.

This clone was counted a few times. The chain has TRBV5-1 and TRBJ2-2; 8 bases align to TRBD1. The CDR3 contains 20 residues. The germline CDR1 and CDR2 sequences are SGHRS and YFSETQ. Unmatched junction bases numbered 22, after V lost 6 bases and J lost 3 bases. CDR3 coding DNA: TGCGCCAGCAAAATCGGCCCCCCTTTACCAGGGGGCCCAGACACCGGGGAGCTGTTTTTT. This sequence encodes CASKIGPPLPGGPDTGELFF.

V usage is TRBV7-9 and J usage is TRBJ1-1; D is undetermined. This CDR3 has 13 residues. Trimming took 5 bases from V and 4 from J, leaving 11 bases between them. Per the germline V gene, CDR1 is SEHNR and CDR2 is FQNEAQ (reference sequence). CDR3 in amino acids: CASSPKRGTEAFF. For the CDR3, the DNA is TGTGCCAGCAGCCCCAAAAGAGGCACTGAAGCTTTCTTT.

The chain couples TRBV5-6 to TRBJ1-5, with TRBD1 as a possible D gene (6 bases). The CDR3 spans 17 residues. CDR1 is SGHDT, CDR2 YYEEEE, per germline. Trimming took off 0 bases at V and 9 bases at J, with 22 bases between the two ends. As DNA, the CDR3 is TGTGCCAGCAGCTTGGGGAAATCAGGGGAGTCGGGGGGGCCCCAGCATTTT. Translating it yields CASSLGKSGESGGPQHF.

The rearrangement joins TRBV29-1 to TRBJ1-1; D is undetermined. Germline CDR1 and CDR2: SQVTM and ANQGSEA. The V gene lost 2 bases and the J gene lost 2 bases, with 21 bases spanning the gap. CDR3 length: 17 amino acids. The DNA of the CDR3 is TGCAGCGTTGAACCCGCCAGACGGGAGGGAAGAAACACTGAAGCTTTCTTT. As protein: CSVEPARREGRNTEAFF.

This sequence joins TRBV9 and TRBJ2-2, with no clear D. Per germline, CDR1 SGDLS and CDR2 YYNGEE. The CDR3 has 16 residues. The V end was cut by 0 bases, the J end by 2 bases, with 11 bases between. In DNA form, the CDR3 reads TGTGCCAGCAGCGTAGGTCCAGGAACTAACACCGGGGAGCTGTTTTTT. Its protein is CASSVGPGTNTGELFF.

The table lists this clone with a count of one. The CDR3 nucleotides are TGTGCCAGCAGTGCGGACAGGCAAACGAACACCGGGGAGCTGTTTTTT. Its protein product is CASSADRQTNTGELFF. The gene calls are TRBV25-1 and TRBJ2-2; 7 positions match TRBD1. The germline V gene has CDR1 MGHDK and CDR2 SYGVNS. The CDR3 sequence is 16 residues long. V dropped 4 bases and J dropped 0; count of bases not matched to a gene: 5.

The chain uses TRBV28 and TRBJ1-1; tentatively, D is TRBD1 (5 bases). The CDR3 extends over 14 amino acids. Germline loops: CDR1 MDHEN, CDR2 SYDVKM. Deletions cut 7 bases from V and 3 bases from J, with 15 bases between. CDR3 DNA sequence: TGTGCCAGCAAGGTAAGGGCGGGGGACACTGAAGCTTTCTTT. Translated: CASKVRAGDTEAFF.

The CDR3 DNA is TGTGCCAGCAGCTTGAGGGGGCTCGCCTACGAGCAGTACTTC. It specifies CASSLRGLAYEQYF. The V call is TRBV7-6, the J call TRBJ2-7, with 7 bases matching TRBD1. Germline CDR1 reads SGHVS; CDR2 reads FNYEAQ. There are 14 residues in the CDR3. With 3 bases clipped from V and 2 bases from J, the junction kept 4 bases outside the gene matches.

This clone was observed a single time. The chain recombines TRBV6-5 with TRBJ2-5; D is perhaps TRBD1 (6 bases). Germline V CDR1 and CDR2: MNHEY, SVGAGI. This CDR3 region has 13 residues. V was cut by 5 bases and J by 5 bases, with 12 bases left in between. This chain's CDR3 is CASSEQGWETQYF. The CDR3 bases are TGTGCCAGCAGTGAGCAGGGGTGGGAGACCCAGTACTTC.

The genes are TRBV7-3 and TRBJ1-6; D might be TRBD1 (6 bases). This CDR3 has 16 amino acids. V was cut by 5 bases and J by 0 bases, with 11 bases left in between. Germline V gene lookup returns CDR1 SGHTA and CDR2 FQGTGA. DNA for the CDR3: TGTGCCAGCAGCCCAAGGGGGAGCTCCTATAATTCACCCCTCCACTTT. It translates to CASSPRGSSYNSPLHF.

The DNA of the CDR3 is TGTGCCAGCTCACGAACCCGTCAGGGGGCAAAGACCCAGTACTTC. This translates into CASSRTRQGAKTQYF. This rearrangement joins TRBV18 to TRBJ2-5; 8 nucleotides line up with TRBD1. From germline, CDR1 is KGHSH and CDR2 LQKENI. V lost 4 bases to trimming and J lost 6 bases; unmatched junction nucleotides: 10. The CDR3 spans 15 residues.

V and J are TRBV28 and TRBJ1-2, with a weak D call TRBD1 (6 bases). Germline V gene sequence: CDR1 MDHEN, CDR2 SYDVKM. The CDR3 covers 14 residues. V was clipped by 5 bases and J by 6 bases, with 16 bases between them. CDR3 region: CASSLKGVGDGYTF. The DNA for the CDR3 is TGTGCCAGCAGTCTCAAGGGGGTGGGGGATGGCTACACCTTC.